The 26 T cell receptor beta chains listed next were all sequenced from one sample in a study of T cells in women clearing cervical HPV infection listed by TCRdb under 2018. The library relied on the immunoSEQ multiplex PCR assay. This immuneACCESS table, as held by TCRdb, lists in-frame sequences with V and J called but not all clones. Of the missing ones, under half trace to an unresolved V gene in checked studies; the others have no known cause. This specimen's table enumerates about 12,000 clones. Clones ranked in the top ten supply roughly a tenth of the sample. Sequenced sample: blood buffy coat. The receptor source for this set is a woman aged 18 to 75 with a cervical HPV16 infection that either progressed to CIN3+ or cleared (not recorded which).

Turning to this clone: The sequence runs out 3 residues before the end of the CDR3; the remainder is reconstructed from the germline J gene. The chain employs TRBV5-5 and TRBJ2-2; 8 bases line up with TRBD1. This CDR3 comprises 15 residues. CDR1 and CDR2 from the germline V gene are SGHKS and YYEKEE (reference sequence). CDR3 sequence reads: CASSSLTGGGEKLFF. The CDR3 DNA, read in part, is TGTGCCAGCAGCTCGCTTACAGGGGGTGGCGAAAAG.

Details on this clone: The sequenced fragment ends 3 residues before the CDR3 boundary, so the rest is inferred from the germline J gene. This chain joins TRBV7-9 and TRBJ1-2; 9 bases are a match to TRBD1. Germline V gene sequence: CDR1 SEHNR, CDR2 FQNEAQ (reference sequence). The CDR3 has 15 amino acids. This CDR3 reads CASSSTDRGENDYTF. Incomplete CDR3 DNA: TGTGCCAGCAGCTCCACGGACAGGGGCGAGAATGAC. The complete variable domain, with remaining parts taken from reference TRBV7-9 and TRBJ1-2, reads DTGVSQNPRHKITKRGQNVTFRCDPISEHNRLYWYRQTLGQGPEFLTYFQNEAQLEKSRLLSDRFSAERPKGSFSTLEIQRTEQGDSAMYLCASSSTDRGENDYTFGSGTRLTVV.

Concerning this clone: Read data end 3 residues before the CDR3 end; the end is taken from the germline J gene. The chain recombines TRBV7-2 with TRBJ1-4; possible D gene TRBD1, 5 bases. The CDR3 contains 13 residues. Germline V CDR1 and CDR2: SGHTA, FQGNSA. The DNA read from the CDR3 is TGTGCCAGCAGCTTCCCAAACCGGGGGAAA. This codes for CASSFPNRGK. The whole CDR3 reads CASSFPNRGKLFF. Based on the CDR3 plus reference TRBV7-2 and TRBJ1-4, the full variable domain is GAGVSQSPSNKVTEKGKDVELRCDPISGHTALYWYRQSLGQGLEFLIYFQGNSAPDKSGLPSDRFSAERTGGSVSTLTIQRTQQEDSAVYLCASSFPNRGKLFFGSGTQLSVL.

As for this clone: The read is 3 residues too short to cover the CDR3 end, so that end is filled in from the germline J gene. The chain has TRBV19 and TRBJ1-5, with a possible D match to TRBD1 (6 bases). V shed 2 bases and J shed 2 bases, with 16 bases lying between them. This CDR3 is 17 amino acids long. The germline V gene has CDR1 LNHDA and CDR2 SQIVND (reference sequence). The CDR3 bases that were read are TGTGCCAGTAGTATAAGTAGGGGGGGCGTGGGCAATCAGCCC. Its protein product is CASSISRGGVGNQP. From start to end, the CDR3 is CASSISRGGVGNQPQHF.

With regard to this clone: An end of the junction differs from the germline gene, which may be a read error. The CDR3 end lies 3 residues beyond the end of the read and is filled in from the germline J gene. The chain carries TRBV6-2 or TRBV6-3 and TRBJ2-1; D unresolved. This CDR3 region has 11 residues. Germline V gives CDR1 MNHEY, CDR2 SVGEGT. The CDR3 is CASSFYDEQFF. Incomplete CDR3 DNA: TGTGCCAGCAGTTTCTACGATGAG.

CDR3 DNA, as far as it was read: TGTGCCAGCAGTGTTGGGCCTAGCGGGGGGTCAGAGACC. Amino acid sequence: CASSVGPSGGSET. The whole CDR3 region reads CASSVGPSGGSETQYF. The V call is TRBV12-3 or TRBV12-4, the J call TRBJ2-5, with 11 bases identical to TRBD2. Read sequence stops 3 residues before the CDR3 end, and the germline J gene provides the missing end. After removal of 5 bases from V and 4 bases from J, the junction contained 9 bases not matched to a gene. The CDR3 runs to 16 residues.

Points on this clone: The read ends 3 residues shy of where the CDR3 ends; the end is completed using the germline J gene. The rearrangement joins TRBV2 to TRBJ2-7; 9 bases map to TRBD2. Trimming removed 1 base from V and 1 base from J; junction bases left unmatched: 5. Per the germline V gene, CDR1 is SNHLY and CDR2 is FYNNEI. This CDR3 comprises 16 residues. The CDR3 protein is CASSEVGLAGSYEQYF. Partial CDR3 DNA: TGTGCCAGCAGTGAAGTTGGGCTAGCGGGGTCCTACGAG.

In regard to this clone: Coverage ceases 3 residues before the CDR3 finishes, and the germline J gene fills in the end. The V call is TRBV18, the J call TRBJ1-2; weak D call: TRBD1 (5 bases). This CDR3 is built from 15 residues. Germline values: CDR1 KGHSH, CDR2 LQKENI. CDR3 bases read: TGTGCCAGCTCACCACCAGCGGGGGATACAGATACC. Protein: CASSPPAGDTDT. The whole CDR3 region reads CASSPPAGDTDTYTF.

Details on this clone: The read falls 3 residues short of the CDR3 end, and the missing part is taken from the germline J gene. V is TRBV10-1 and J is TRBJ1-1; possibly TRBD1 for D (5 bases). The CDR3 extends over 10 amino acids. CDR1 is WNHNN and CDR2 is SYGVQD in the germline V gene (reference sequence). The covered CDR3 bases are TGCGCCAGCAGTGGAGGGGTA. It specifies CASSGGV. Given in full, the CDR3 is CASSGGVAFF.

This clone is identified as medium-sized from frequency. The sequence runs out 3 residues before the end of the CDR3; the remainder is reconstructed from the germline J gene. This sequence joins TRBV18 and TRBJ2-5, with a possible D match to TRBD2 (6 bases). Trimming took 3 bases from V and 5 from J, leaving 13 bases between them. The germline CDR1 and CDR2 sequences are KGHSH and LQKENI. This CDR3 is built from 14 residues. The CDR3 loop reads CASSPAGPTETQYF. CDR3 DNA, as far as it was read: TGTGCCAGCTCACCCGCGGGGCCAACGGAGACC.

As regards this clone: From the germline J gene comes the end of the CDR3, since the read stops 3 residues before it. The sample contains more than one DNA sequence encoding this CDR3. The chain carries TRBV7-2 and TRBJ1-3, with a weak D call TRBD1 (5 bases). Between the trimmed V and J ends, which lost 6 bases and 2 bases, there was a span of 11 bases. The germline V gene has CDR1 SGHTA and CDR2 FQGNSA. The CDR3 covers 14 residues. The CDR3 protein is CASSFGGTGNTIYF. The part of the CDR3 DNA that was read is TGTGCCAGCAGTTTCGGGGGTACTGGAAACACC. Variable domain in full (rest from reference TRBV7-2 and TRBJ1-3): GAGVSQSPSNKVTEKGKDVELRCDPISGHTALYWYRQSLGQGLEFLIYFQGNSAPDKSGLPSDRFSAERTGGSVSTLTIQRTQQEDSAVYLCASSFGGTGNTIYFGEGSWLTVV.

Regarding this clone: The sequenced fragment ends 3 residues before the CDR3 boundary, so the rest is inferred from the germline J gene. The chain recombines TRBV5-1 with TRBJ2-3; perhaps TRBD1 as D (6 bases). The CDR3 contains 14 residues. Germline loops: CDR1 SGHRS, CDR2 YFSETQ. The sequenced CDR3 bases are TGCGCCAGCAGCCCCCGGGACACCCAAGAGACG. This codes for CASSPRDTQET. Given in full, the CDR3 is CASSPRDTQETQYF.

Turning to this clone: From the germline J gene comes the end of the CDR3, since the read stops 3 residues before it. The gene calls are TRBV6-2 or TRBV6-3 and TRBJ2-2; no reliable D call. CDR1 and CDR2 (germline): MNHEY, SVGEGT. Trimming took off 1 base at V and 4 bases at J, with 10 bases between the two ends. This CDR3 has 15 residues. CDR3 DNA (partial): TGTGCCAGCAGTTACTTTGCAGAACGCACCGGGGAG. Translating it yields CASSYFAERTGE. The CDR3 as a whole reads CASSYFAERTGELFF.

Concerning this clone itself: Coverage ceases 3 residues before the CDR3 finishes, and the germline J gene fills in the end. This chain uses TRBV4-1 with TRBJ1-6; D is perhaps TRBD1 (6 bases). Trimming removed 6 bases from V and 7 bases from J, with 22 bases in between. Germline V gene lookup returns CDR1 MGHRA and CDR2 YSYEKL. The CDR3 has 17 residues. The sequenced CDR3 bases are TGCGCCAGCAGAGGAACAGGGCTTTTGCCCCCAAATTCACCC. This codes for CASRGTGLLPPNSP. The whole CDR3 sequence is CASRGTGLLPPNSPLHF.

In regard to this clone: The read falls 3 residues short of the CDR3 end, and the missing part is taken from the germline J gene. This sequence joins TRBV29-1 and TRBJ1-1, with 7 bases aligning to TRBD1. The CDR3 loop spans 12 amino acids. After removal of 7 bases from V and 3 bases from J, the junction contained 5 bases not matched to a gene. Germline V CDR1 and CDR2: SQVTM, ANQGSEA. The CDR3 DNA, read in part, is TGCAGCGCCGACAGGGTTTACACTGAA. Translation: CSADRVYTE. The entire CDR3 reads CSADRVYTEAFF.

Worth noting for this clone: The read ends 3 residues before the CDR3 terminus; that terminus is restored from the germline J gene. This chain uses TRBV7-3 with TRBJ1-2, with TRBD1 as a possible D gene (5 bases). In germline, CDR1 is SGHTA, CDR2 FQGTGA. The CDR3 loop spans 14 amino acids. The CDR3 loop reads CASSRQHSTDTYTF. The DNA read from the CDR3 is TGTGCCAGCAGCAGACAGCATAGCACAGATACC.

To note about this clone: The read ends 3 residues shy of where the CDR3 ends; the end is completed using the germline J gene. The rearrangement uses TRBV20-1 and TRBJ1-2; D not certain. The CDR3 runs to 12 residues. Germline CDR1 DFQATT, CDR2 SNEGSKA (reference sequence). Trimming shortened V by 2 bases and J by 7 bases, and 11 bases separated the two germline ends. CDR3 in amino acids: CSARLGSSGYTF. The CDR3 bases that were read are TGCAGTGCTAGACTGGGTAGCAGTGGC.

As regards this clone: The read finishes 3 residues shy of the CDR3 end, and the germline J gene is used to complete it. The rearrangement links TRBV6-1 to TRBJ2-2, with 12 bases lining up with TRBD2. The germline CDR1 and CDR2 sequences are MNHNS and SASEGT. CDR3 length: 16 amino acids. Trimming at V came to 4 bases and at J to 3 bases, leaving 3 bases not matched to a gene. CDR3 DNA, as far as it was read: TGTGCCAGCAGTGGACTAGCGGGGGACGACACCGGGGAG. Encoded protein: CASSGLAGDDTGE. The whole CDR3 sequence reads CASSGLAGDDTGELFF.

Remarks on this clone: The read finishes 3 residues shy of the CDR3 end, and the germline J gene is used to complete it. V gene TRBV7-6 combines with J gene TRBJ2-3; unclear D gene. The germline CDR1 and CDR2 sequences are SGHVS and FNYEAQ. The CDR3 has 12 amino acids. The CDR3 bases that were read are TGTGCCAGCAGCTTGGGCCAAGAGACG. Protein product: CASSLGQET. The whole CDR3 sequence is CASSLGQETQYF.

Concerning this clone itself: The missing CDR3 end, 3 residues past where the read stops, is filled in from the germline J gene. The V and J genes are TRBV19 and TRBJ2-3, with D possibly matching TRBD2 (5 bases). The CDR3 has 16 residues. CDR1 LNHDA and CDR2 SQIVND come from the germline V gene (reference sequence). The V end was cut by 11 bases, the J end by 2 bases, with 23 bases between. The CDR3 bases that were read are TGTGCCCCTAGCCGGCAGCAGGTGTGGCCCACAGATACG. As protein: CAPSRQQVWPTDT. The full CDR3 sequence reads CAPSRQQVWPTDTQYF.

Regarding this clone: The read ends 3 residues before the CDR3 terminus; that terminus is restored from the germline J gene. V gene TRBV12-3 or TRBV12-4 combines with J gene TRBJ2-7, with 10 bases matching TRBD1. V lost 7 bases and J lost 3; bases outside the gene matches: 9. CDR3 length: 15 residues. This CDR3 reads CASKLTGGGSYEQYF. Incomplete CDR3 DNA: TGTGCCAGCAAACTGACAGGGGGCGGTAGCTACGAG.

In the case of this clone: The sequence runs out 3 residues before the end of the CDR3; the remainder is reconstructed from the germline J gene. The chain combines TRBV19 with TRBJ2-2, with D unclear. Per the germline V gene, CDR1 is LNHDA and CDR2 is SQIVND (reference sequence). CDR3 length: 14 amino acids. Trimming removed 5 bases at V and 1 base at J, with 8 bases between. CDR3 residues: CASSVGRNTGELFF. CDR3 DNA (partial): TGTGCCAGTAGTGTGGGCCGGAACACCGGGGAG.

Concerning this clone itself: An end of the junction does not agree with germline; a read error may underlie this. CDR3 DNA (partial): TGTGCCAGTAGCGCCCTACAGGGAGTTAATTCATCC. It specifies CASSALQGVNSS. In full, the CDR3 is CASSALQGVNSSLHF. V and J are TRBV19 and TRBJ1-6; maybe TRBD1 (6 bases). The DNA ends 3 residues before the CDR3 does, and the rest of the CDR3 is filled in from the germline J gene. CDR3 size: 15 residues. The germline gives CDR1 LNHDA, CDR2 SQIVND (reference sequence).

Incomplete CDR3 DNA: TGTGCCAGCAGAGGGGAAAACAGGGGAGGCGAGACC. Translated: CASRGENRGGET. The CDR3 in its entirety is CASRGENRGGETQYF. The chain has TRBV2 and TRBJ2-5, with D possibly TRBD1 on 7 matching bases. The read falls 3 residues short of the CDR3 end, and the missing part is taken from the germline J gene. Trimming removed 6 bases from V and 5 bases from J, with 19 bases in between. Germline values: CDR1 SNHLY, CDR2 FYNNEI. This CDR3 region has 15 residues. The variable domain in full, with the rest retrieved from reference TRBV2 and TRBJ2-5, is EPEVTQTPSHQVTQMGQEVILRCVPISNHLYFYWYRQILGQKVEFLVSFYNNEISEKSEIFDDQFSVERPDGSNFTLKIRSTKLEDSAMYFCASRGENRGGETQYFGPGTRLLVL.

The chain's CDR3 is CAWSVPIRGRSSPLFF. The covered CDR3 bases are TGTGCCTGGAGTGTACCTATTAGGGGCAGGAGTTCACCG. V usage is TRBV30 and J usage is TRBJ2-2, with TRBD1 as a possible D gene (5 bases). The read halts 3 residues ahead of the CDR3 end, with the missing end drawn from the germline J gene. The CDR3 runs 16 residues. CDR1 and CDR2 from the germline V gene are GTSNPN and SVGIG (reference sequence). Variable domain in full (rest from reference TRBV30 and TRBJ2-2): SQTIHQWPATLVQPVGSPLSLECTVEGTSNPNLYWYRQAAGRGLQLLFYSVGIGQISSEVPQNLSASRPQDRQFILSSKKLLLSDSGFYLCAWSVPIRGRSSPLFFGEGSRLTVL.

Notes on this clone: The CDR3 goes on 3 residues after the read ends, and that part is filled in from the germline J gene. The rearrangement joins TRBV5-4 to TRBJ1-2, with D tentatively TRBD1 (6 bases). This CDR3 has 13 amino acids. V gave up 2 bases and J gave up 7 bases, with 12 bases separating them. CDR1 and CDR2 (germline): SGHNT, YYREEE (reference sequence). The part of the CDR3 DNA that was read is TGTGCCAGCAGCTTTTCTGGACAGAGTGGC. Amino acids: CASSFSGQSG. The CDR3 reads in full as CASSFSGQSGYTF.